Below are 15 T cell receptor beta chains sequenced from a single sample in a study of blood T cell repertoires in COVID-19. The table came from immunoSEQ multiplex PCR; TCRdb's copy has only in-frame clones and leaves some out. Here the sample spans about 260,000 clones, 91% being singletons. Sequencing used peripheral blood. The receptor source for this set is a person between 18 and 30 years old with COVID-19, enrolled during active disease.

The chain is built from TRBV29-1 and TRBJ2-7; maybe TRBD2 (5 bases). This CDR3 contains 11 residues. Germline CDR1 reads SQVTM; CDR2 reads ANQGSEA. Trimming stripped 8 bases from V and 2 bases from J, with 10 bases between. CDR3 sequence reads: CSTILAYEQYF. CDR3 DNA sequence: TGCAGCACTATACTAGCCTACGAGCAGTACTTC.

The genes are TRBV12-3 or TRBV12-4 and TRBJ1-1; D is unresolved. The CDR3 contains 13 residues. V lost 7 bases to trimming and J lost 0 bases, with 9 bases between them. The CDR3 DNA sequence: TGTGCCAGCACCCTGAACATGAACACTGAAGCTTTCTTT. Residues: CASTLNMNTEAFF.

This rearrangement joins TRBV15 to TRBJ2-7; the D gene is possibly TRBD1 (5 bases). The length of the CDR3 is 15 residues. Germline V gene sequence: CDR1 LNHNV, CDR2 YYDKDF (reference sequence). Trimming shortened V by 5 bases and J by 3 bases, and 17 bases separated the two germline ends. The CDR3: CATSPRGRDGYEQYF. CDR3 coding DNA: TGTGCCACCAGCCCTAGGGGCAGGGATGGCTACGAGCAGTACTTC.

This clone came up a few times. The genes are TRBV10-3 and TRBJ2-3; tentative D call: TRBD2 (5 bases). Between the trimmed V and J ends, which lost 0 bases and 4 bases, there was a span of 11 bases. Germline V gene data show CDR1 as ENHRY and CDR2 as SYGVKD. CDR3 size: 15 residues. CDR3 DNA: TGTGCCATCAGTGAGTCCTTAGCGATCCCAGATACGCAGTATTTT. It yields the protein CAISESLAIPDTQYF.

The CDR3 coding sequence is TGTGCCAGTAGTATAGATAGGGAGGTTCAGCCCCAGCATTTT. It yields the protein CASSIDREVQPQHF. The chain employs TRBV19 and TRBJ1-5; D is ambiguous. Germline CDR1 is LNHDA and CDR2 is SQIVND (reference sequence). V was cut by 0 bases and J by 6 bases, with 9 bases left in between. This CDR3 region has 14 residues.

CDR3: CASSEGRQAEETQYF. The CDR3 DNA reads as TGTGCCAGCAGTGAGGGGCGGCAGGCCGAAGAGACCCAGTACTTC. The chain combines TRBV25-1 with TRBJ2-5; maybe TRBD1 (5 bases). Between the trimmed V and J ends, which lost 3 bases and 3 bases, there was a span of 14 bases. The CDR3 loop spans 15 amino acids. Germline CDR1 reads MGHDK; CDR2 reads SYGVNS.

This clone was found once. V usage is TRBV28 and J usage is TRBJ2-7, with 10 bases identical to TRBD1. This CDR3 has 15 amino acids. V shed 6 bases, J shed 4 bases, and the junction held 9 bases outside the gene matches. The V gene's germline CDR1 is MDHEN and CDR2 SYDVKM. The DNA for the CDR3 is TGTGCCAGCAGCGGACGCCGGGACAGGGGTTACGAGCAGTACTTC. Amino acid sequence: CASSGRRDRGYEQYF.

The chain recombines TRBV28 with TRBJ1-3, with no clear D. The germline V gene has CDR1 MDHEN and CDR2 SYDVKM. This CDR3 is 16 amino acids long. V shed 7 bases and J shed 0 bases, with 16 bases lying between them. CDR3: CASNADWRSSGNTIYF. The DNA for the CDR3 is TGTGCCAGCAATGCAGATTGGAGATCCTCTGGAAACACCATATATTTT.

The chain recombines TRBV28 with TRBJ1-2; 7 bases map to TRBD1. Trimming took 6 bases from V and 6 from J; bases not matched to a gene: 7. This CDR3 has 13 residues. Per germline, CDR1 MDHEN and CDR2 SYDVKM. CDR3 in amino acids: CASRTETGNGYTF. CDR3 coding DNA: TGTGCCAGCAGAACTGAGACAGGGAATGGCTACACCTTC.

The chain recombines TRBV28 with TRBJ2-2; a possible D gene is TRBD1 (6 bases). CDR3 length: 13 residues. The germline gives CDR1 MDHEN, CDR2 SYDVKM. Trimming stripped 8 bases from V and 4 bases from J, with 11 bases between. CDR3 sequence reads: CASRRGSTGELFF. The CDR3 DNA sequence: TGTGCCAGCCGCAGGGGTTCCACCGGGGAGCTGTTTTTT.

CDR3 DNA: TGTGCCAGCAGTCCCCAGGGCCCGGAGGGCCACACAGATACGCAGTATTTT. Amino acids: CASSPQGPEGHTDTQYF. This chain links TRBV27 with TRBJ2-3, with TRBD2 as a possible D gene (6 bases). The CDR3 is 17 amino acids. The germline CDR1 and CDR2 sequences are MNHEY and SMNVEV (reference sequence). Trimming cost V 5 bases and J 2 bases, with 20 bases left between them.

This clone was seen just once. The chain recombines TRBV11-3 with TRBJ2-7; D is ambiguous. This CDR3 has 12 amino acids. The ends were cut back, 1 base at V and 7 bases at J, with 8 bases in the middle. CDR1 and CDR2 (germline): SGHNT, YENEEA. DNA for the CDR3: TGTGCCAGCAGCTTAGGTGGGCAGGAGCAGTACTTC. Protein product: CASSLGGQEQYF.

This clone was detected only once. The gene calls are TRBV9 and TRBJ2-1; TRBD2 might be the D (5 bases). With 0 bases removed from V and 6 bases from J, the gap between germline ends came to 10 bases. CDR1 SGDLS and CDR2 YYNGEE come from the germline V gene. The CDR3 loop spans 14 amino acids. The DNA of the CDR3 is TGTGCCAGCAGCGTAGATCCGGGAAGCAATGAGCAGTTCTTC. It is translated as CASSVDPGSNEQFF.

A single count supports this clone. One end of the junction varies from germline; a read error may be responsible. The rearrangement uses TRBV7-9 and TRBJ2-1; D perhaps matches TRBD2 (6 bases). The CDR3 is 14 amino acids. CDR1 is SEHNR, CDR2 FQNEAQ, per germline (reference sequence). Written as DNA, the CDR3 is TGTGCCAGCAGCTTAGGATCCCGGGGGAAAAATTGGGTCTTC. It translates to CASSLGSRGKNWVF.

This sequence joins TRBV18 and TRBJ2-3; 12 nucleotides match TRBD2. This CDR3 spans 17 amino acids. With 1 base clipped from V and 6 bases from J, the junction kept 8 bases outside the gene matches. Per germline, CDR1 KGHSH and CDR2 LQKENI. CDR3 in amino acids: CASSPQKTSGGGDTQYF. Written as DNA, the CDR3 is TGTGCCAGCTCACCACAGAAGACTAGCGGGGGAGGGGATACGCAGTATTTT. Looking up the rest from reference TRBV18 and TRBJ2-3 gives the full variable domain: NAGVMQNPRHLVRRRGQEARLRCSPMKGHSHVYWYRQLPEEGLKFMVYLQKENIIDESGMPKERFSAEFPKEGPSILRIQQVVRGDSAAYFCASSPQKTSGGGDTQYFGPGTRLTVL.